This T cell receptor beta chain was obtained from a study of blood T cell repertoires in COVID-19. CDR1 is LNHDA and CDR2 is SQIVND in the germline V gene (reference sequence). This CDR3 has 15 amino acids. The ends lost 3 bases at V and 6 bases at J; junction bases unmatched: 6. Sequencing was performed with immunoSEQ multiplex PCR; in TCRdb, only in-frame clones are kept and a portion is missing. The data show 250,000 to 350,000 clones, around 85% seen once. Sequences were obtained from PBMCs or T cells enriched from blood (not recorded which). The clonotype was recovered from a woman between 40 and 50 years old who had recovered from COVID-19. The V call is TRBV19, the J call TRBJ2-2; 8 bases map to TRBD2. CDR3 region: CASSIHSGKAGELFF. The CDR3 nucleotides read TGTGCCAGTAGTATTCATAGCGGGAAAGCCGGGGAGCTGTTTTTT.